The source of this TCR beta chain is a study of Graves' ophthalmopathy and Graves' hyperthyroidism. This clonotype was detected ten times or more. RNA transcripts were the source from which TCR beta CDR3 regions were amplified. First-round RT-PCR with HTBI primers preceded a second-round multiplex PCR. TCRdb recomputed calls from the multiplex PCR reads with MiXCR, one row per CDR3 protein. This sample has 360,000 or so distinct CDR3 sequences, with about 16% found just once. The CDR3 contains 16 residues. Looked up from germline, CDR1 is SGHAT and CDR2 is FQNNGV. V gave up 5 bases and J gave up 7 bases; unmatched junction bases: 14.

The TCR comes from a woman under 30 with Graves' ophthalmopathy. The rearrangement joins TRBV11-2 to TRBJ1-2, with 9 positions matching TRBD1. Sequenced: peripheral blood. The chain's CDR3 is CASSDRTGVGRSGYTF. DNA for the CDR3: TGTGCCAGCAGCGACCGGACAGGGGTGGGTAGAAGTGGCTACACCTTC. Combining the CDR3 with reference TRBV11-2 and TRBJ1-2 gives the whole variable domain EAGVAQSPRYKIIEKRQSVAFWCNPISGHATLYWYQQILGQGPKLLIQFQNNGVVDDSQLPKDRFSAERLKGVDSTLKIQPAKLEDSAVYLCASSDRTGVGRSGYTFGSGTRLTVV.